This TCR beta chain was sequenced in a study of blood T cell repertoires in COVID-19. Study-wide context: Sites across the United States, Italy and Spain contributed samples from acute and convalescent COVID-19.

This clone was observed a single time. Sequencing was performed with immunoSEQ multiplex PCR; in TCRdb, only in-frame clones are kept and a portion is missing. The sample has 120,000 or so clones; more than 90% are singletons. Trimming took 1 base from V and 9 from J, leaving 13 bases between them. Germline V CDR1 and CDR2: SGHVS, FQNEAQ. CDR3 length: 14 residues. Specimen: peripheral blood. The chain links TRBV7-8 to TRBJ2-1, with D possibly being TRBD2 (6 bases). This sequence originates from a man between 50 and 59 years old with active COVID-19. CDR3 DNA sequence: TGTGCCAGCAGCTTAGGGACTATTCCAGGTGAGCAGTTCTTC. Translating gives CASSLGTIPGEQFF.